This T cell receptor beta chain is drawn from a study of T-cell memory formation after mild COVID-19. TCRdb recomputed calls from the 5' RACE reads with MiXCR, one row per CDR3 protein. Of around 140,000 distinct CDR3 sequences listed, 6% to 7% are singletons. Sequenced sample: PBMCs or a T cell subset sorted from them (not recorded which). The TCR was taken from an adult woman who had mild COVID-19 (a few samples of this study predate the infection). Cell type and time point are not known.

CDR3 region: CASSYSKRGGSREQFF. In DNA, the CDR3 is TGTGCCAGCAGTTACTCCAAGCGGGGGGGTTCCCGGGAGCAGTTCTTC. The chain recombines TRBV6-2 or TRBV6-3 with TRBJ2-1; 10 bases line up with TRBD2. V trimming: 0 bases; J trimming: 10 bases; junction bases outside the gene matches: 9. The CDR3 runs 16 residues. Germline CDR1 and CDR2: MNHEY and SVGEGT.